This T cell receptor (beta chain) stems from a study of blood T cell repertoires in COVID-19 (dated by TCRdb to the early 2020s). For the wider study: The collaborator samples originated in the United States, Italy and Spain and spanned the acute and convalescent phases of COVID-19. Where available, HLA class I and class II types were obtained from metadata supplied by the sample provider rather than from assay-based typing. The sample metadata nearly always contained a de-identified subject ID, COVID-19 status, age in years and sex. Deeply sampled blood TCRbeta repertoires from subjects exposed to, actively infected with, or recovered from COVID-19 were included in the dataset. Samples were obtained from the ongoing ImmuneRACE study (first 160 participants) and from roughly 1,300 subjects provided by 6 global collaborators. A freely available public database, intended as a resource for researchers studying the immune response to SARS-CoV-2, is where the repertoires were released. The material from the prospective study consisted of cDNA or gDNA derived from T cells, B-cell-depleted T cells, or PBMCs.

The germline V gene yields SGHTA for CDR1 and FQGTGA for CDR2. The germline ends are 8 bases apart after V is trimmed by 5 bases and J by 1 base. Counted from cysteine to phenylalanine, this CDR3 has 13 amino acids. CDR3 DNA is the only sequence kept; it has 39 bases, read in frame from the first base. Broad study findings and their caveats: The amount of clinical and demographic metadata varied by source and participant and was provided uncurated.

The collaborating institutions used their own protocols to collect whole blood in K2EDTA tubes. For TCRbeta analysis, collaborators shipped samples in one of three forms: frozen whole blood, isolated PBMCs, or DNA extracted from either of those sample types. Remarks on this clone: No antigen is known for it. One base away there is no much larger clone; base qualities are not given.

TCRbeta CDR3 regions were amplified from genomic DNA using the immunoSEQ Assay, a bias-controlled multiplex PCR. In the paper's pipeline: The number of nucleated cells in each sample was estimated by amplification of reference gene primers within the assay. To quantify the absolute abundance of each unique TCRbeta CDR3 rearrangement, sequence reads were collapsed and filtered. For each sample, productive Simpson clonality was calculated as the square root of Simpson's diversity index across productive rearrangements. Not all clones reach the TCRdb copy of this immuneACCESS table, which keeps in-frame sequences only. Checked studies attribute under half of the gap to unresolved V genes and leave the rest unexplained. V and J calls and clone size are those listed in that table; D and trimming were worked out from the DNA. Within this sample are around 250,000 clones, with approximately 87% of them counted one time only. The top ten constitute around 5.9% of the sample.

The specimen was peripheral blood. The sequence was obtained from a man in his fifties or sixties with acute or convalescent COVID-19. The sequence is built from TRBV7-3 and TRBJ1-1; no D gene call is confident. The CDR3 amino acid sequence is: CASSQTTNTEAFF. The nucleotides read TGTGCCAGCAGCCAAACAACGAACACTGAAGCTTTCTTT.